This T cell receptor beta chain was observed in a study of T-cell memory formation after mild COVID-19. Study observations and caveats: Whether day 37 second-wave clones are SARS-CoV-2-specific was not confirmed.

With regard to this clonotype: Its antigen is currently unknown.

From the 5' RACE reads, TCRdb called clonotypes with MiXCR, one entry per CDR3 protein. The sample yields about 270,000 distinct CDR3 sequences, 15% seen once. After removal of 3 bases from V and 2 bases from J, the junction contained 6 bases not matched to a gene. The CDR3 covers 15 residues. Germline V gene sequence: CDR1 ENHRY, CDR2 SYGVKD. The gene calls are TRBV10-3 and TRBJ2-5; 7 bases match TRBD2. The receptor's source is an adult woman who had mild COVID-19 (a few samples of this study predate the infection). Cell type and time point are not known. Material for sequencing was PBMCs or a T cell subset sorted from them (not recorded which). The CDR3 reads CAISDGGGFQETQYF. In DNA form, the CDR3 reads TGTGCCATCAGTGATGGCGGGGGTTTTCAAGAGACCCAGTACTTC.